This T cell receptor beta chain was captured by sequencing in a study of T cells after yellow fever vaccination. Study overall: Researchers used SMART-Seq v4 Ultra Low Input to prepare fractions that had low cell numbers. Study results and limitations: Booster samples showed a return of most primary-vaccination clones (roughly 96% CD4, around 88% CD8). High-abundance clonotypes from the bulk population could contaminate FACS-sorted repertoires.

V was trimmed by 1 base and J by 5 bases, leaving 15 bases between them. The CDR3 contains 15 residues. Germline CDR1 is LGHDT and CDR2 is YNNKEL (reference sequence). This clonotype was counted at least ten times. 5'RACE template switching generated TCR cDNA, adding a universal primer site and UMIs. TCRdb reanalysed the 5' RACE reads using MiXCR and keeps one entry per CDR3 protein. The sample lists around 47,000 distinct CDR3 sequences; 6.5% to 8.5% were seen once. The sample consisted of CD8+ T cells not binding an NS4B(214-222) dextramer, sorted from PBMCs, taken 45 days after the yellow fever booster vaccination. The chain uses TRBV3-1 and TRBJ2-7; D perhaps matches TRBD1 (6 bases). The clonotype was recovered from a young man who received the YFV17D yellow fever vaccine. The CDR3 region has the DNA TGTGCCAGCAGCCAAGCGGGCGGTGGGGGCGACGAGCAGTACTTC. Encoded protein: CASSQAGGGGDEQYF.